Following are 13 T cell receptor beta chains from one sample sequenced in a study of T cells in Graves' hyperthyroidism and ophthalmopathy. RNA transcripts yielded amplified TCR beta CDR3 regions. An initial round of RT-PCR targeting the TCR CDR3 relied on the HTBI primer set. Via MiXCR, TCRdb re-called the multiplex PCR reads, giving one row per CDR3 protein. Here the sample spans around 280,000 distinct CDR3 sequences, about an eighth being singletons. Material: blood. These TCRs come from a woman aged 30 to 39 with Graves' hyperthyroidism that later progressed to Graves' ophthalmopathy.

This clonotype was picked up many times. The chain has TRBV18 and TRBJ2-3; 10 bases fit TRBD1. This CDR3 spans 18 amino acids. Per the germline V gene, CDR1 is KGHSH and CDR2 is LQKENI. V dropped 3 bases and J dropped 4; count of bases not matched to a gene: 13. The CDR3, as DNA: TGTGCCAGCTCACCGCAAAAGATAAAGGACAGGGGGTCAGATACGCAGTATTTT. It encodes CASSPQKIKDRGSDTQYF.

The V and J genes are TRBV7-3 and TRBJ1-2; maybe TRBD1 (6 bases). The V end lost 5 bases, the J end lost 5 bases, and 18 bases lay between the germline ends. Germline CDR1 SGHTA, CDR2 FQGTGA. The CDR3 sequence is 15 residues long. The CDR3 sequence: CASSPGTRGSYGYTF. The CDR3 DNA sequence: TGTGCCAGCAGCCCGGGGACAAGGGGCTCTTATGGCTACACCTTC.

The table lists this clonotype with many counts. The V and J genes are TRBV28 and TRBJ1-1; a possible D gene is TRBD1 (5 bases). Between the trimmed V and J ends, which lost 4 bases and 0 bases, there was a span of 12 bases. In germline, CDR1 is MDHEN, CDR2 SYDVKM. The CDR3 totals 15 residues. The CDR3 is CASSSYGTVNTEAFF. CDR3 sequence (DNA): TGTGCCAGCAGTTCCTACGGGACTGTGAACACTGAAGCTTTCTTT.

This sequence joins TRBV5-1 and TRBJ2-5; D possibly uses TRBD1 or TRBD2 (6 bases each). The CDR3 covers 14 residues. Deletions cut 5 bases from V and 3 bases from J, with 14 bases between. Germline V CDR1 and CDR2: SGHRS, YFSETQ. The DNA for the CDR3 is TGCGCCAGCAGGCAAAGGGGGGATGAAGAGACCCAGTACTTC. Its protein is CASRQRGDEETQYF.

This clonotype was detected many times. The gene calls are TRBV12-3 or TRBV12-4 and TRBJ1-4; 7 positions match TRBD1. This CDR3 region has 16 residues. Losses at the gene ends were 3 bases for V and 7 bases for J; bases not matched to a gene: 11. The CDR3 nucleotides are TGTGCCAGCAGTTTCCGTAGGGGGCGTGGGGGTGAAAAACTGTTTTTT. Residues: CASSFRRGRGGEKLFF.

The chain couples TRBV10-3 to TRBJ2-1; 10 nucleotides align to TRBD2. The CDR3 spans 13 residues. With 8 bases clipped from V and 9 bases from J, the junction kept 7 bases outside the gene matches. Germline assignment: CDR1 ENHRY and CDR2 SYGVKD. CDR3 DNA sequence: TGTGCCATCGAGGCTAGCGGGAGAGGTGAGCAGTTCTTC. It codes for CAIEASGRGEQFF.

This clonotype was counted ten times or more. This chain links TRBV5-1 with TRBJ1-2, with D uncertain. CDR1 and CDR2 from the germline V gene are SGHRS and YFSETQ. The CDR3 totals 15 residues. Trimming stripped 1 base from V and 6 bases from J, with 16 bases between. CDR3 amino acids: CASSLLNQKVDGYTF. Here the CDR3 DNA reads TGCGCCAGCAGCTTGCTAAACCAGAAGGTAGATGGCTACACCTTC. The complete variable domain, with remaining parts taken from reference TRBV5-1 and TRBJ1-2, reads KAGVTQTPRYLIKTRGQQVTLSCSPISGHRSVSWYQQTPGQGLQFLFEYFSETQRNKGNFPGRFSGRQFSNSRSEMNVSTLELGDSALYLCASSLLNQKVDGYTFGSGTRLTVV.

This clonotype was detected only a few times. This sequence joins TRBV6-1 and TRBJ2-7; weak D call: TRBD1 (5 bases). Looked up from germline, CDR1 is MNHNS and CDR2 is SASEGT. The CDR3 totals 12 residues. V shed 5 bases and J shed 7 bases, with 12 bases lying between them. This CDR3 is CASSLQGKEQYF. CDR3 DNA: TGTGCCAGCAGTCTCCAGGGAAAAGAGCAGTACTTC.

This clonotype showed up many times. The rearrangement links TRBV15 to TRBJ2-3; possible D gene TRBD2, 5 bases. Germline loops: CDR1 LNHNV, CDR2 YYDKDF (reference sequence). The CDR3 runs 13 residues. The V and J ends lost 4 bases and 6 bases respectively, with 11 bases between them. The CDR3 reads CATSTWTSDTQYF. CDR3 nucleotide sequence: TGTGCCACCAGCACCTGGACTTCTGATACGCAGTATTTT. The full variable domain, its missing parts supplied by reference TRBV15 and TRBJ2-3, is DAMVIQNPRYQVTQFGKPVTLSCSQTLNHNVMYWYQQKSSQAPKLLFHYYDKDFNNEADTPDNFQSRRPNTSFCFLDIRSPGLGDTAMYLCATSTWTSDTQYFGPGTRLTVL.

This rearrangement joins TRBV7-3 to TRBJ2-7; possibly TRBD2 for D (5 bases). CDR1 and CDR2 (germline): SGHTA, FQGTGA. Trimming cost V 5 bases and J 5 bases, with 16 bases left between them. This CDR3 region has 14 residues. In DNA form, the CDR3 reads TGTGCCAGCAGCCCTTCTCCGGGCGGGCACGAGCAGTACTTC. Its translation: CASSPSPGGHEQYF.

This clonotype was counted ten times or more. This rearrangement joins TRBV18 to TRBJ2-7; weak D call: TRBD1 (6 bases). The V end lost 3 bases, the J end lost 2 bases, and 11 bases lay between the germline ends. Germline lookup yields CDR1 KGHSH and CDR2 LQKENI. CDR3 length: 14 residues. This chain's CDR3 is CASSPAGATYEQYF. Written as DNA, the CDR3 is TGTGCCAGCTCACCGGCAGGGGCAACCTACGAGCAGTACTTC.

This clonotype has a count of ten or more. The CDR3 DNA reads as TGTGCCAGCAGTTCCCCTAGCGGGAGGCACAATGAGCAGTTCTTC. This gives the protein CASSSPSGRHNEQFF. The rearrangement joins TRBV27 to TRBJ2-1; 11 bases align to TRBD2. Trimming cost V 4 bases and J 5 bases; bases outside gene matches: 4. Germline assignment: CDR1 MNHEY and CDR2 SMNVEV (reference sequence). This CDR3 is built from 15 residues.

This clonotype was recorded at least ten times. The J gene is TRBJ2-3, the V gene TRBV6-2 or TRBV6-3; D remains unclear. CDR3 length: 16 residues. V dropped 2 bases and J dropped 2 bases, with 14 bases sitting between them. The germline V gene has CDR1 MNHEY and CDR2 SVGEGT. CDR3 DNA sequence: TGTGCCAGCAGTTACCCCCCGGACGGTTACACAGATACGCAGTATTTT. It encodes CASSYPPDGYTDTQYF.